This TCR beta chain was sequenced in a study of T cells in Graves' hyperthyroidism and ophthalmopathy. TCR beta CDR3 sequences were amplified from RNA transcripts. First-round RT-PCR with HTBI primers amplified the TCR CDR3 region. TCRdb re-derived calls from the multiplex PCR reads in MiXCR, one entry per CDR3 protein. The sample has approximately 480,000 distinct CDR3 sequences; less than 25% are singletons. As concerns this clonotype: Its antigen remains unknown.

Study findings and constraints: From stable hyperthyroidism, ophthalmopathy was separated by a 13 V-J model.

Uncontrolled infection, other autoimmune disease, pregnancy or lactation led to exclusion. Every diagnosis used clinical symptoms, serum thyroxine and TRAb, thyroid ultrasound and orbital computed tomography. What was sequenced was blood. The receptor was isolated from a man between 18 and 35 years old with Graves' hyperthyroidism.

CDR3 sequence reads: CASSKAGSSYNSPLHF. The CDR3 nucleotides are TGTGCCAGCAGCAAGGCAGGCAGCTCCTATAATTCACCCCTCCACTTT. The chain employs TRBV6-1 and TRBJ1-6; D not resolved. The CDR3 loop spans 16 amino acids. Germline V gene lookup returns CDR1 MNHNS and CDR2 SASEGT. V dropped 6 bases and J dropped 0 bases, with 12 bases sitting between them.